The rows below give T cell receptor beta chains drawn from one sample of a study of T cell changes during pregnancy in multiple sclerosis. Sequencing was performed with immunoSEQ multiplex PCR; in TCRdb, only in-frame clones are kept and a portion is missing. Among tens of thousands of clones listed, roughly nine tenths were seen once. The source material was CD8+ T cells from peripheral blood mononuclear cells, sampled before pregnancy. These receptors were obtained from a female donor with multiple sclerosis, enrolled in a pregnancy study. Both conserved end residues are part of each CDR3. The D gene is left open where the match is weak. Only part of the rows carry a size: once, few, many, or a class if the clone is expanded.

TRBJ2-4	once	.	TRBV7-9	TGTGCCAGCAGCTTATCTGTGGAGGACATTCAGTACTTC	CASSLSVEDIQYF
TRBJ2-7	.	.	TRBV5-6	TGTGCCAGCAGCCCAGGCTCCTACGAGCAGTACTTC	CASSPGSYEQYF
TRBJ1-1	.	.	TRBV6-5	TGTGCCAGCAGTCCTTCAGGGGCTGCTGAAGCTTTCTTT	CASSPSGAAEAFF
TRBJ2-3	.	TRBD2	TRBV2	TGTGCCAGCAGTTCGACTAGCGCAGATACGCAGTATTTT	CASSSTSADTQYF
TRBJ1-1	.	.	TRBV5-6	TGTGCCAGCAGCTTGGAAGGACACTTTCTGAACACTGAAGCTTTCTTT	CASSLEGHFLNTEAFF
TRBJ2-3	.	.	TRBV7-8	TGTGCCAGCAGCTTAGGGGGGGGCCGTGATACGCAGTATTTT	CASSLGGGRDTQYF
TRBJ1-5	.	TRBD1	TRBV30	TGTGCCTGGAGTGGCGGGGCGAGGGGGCATAGCAATCAGCCCCAGCATTTT	CAWSGGARGHSNQPQHF
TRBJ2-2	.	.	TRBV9	TGTGCCAGCAGCGTTAGTCAACGGGGTTCCACCGGGGAGCTGTTTTTT	CASSVSQRGSTGELFF
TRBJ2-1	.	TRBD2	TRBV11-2	TGTGCCAGCAGCTCGGGGGGATTTGAGCAGTTCTTC	CASSSGGFEQFF
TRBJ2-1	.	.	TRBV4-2	TGTGCCAGCAGCCAAGTGCTGGAGGGGACCCCTTTAGAGCAGTTCTTC	CASSQVLEGTPLEQFF
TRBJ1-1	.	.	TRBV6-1	TGTGCCAGCAGTGAAGGGACTATCGGGGCTGAAGCTTTCTTT	CASSEGTIGAEAFF
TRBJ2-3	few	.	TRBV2	TGTGCCAGCAGTGAGAGTCAGGGGTTGGATACGCAGTATTTT	CASSESQGLDTQYF
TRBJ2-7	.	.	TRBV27	TGTGCCAGCAGCGGTGGAGGCCCCTACGAGCAGTACTTC	CASSGGGPYEQYF
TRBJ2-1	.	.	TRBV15	TGTGCCACCAGCAGCAACGAGTTAACCTACAATGAGCAGTTCTTC	CATSSNELTYNEQFF
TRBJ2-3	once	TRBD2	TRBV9	TGTGCCAGCAGCGTAGGTATACTAGCGGGGGACACAGATACGCAGTATTTT	CASSVGILAGDTDTQYF
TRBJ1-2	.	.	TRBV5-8	TGTGCCAGCAGCCCGGGTCCTACCCTCTATGGCTACACCTTC	CASSPGPTLYGYTF
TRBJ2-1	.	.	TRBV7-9	TGTGCCAGCCACGGCGGGCTAGCGCAGTTCTTC	CASHGGLAQFF
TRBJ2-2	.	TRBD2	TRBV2	TGTGCCAGCAGTGACGGTAGCGGGGATGCCGGGGAGCTGTTTTTT	CASSDGSGDAGELFF
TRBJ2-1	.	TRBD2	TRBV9	TGTGCCAGCAGCGTAGCAGGGACTATGGGTGAGCAGTTCTTC	CASSVAGTMGEQFF
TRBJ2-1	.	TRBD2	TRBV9	TGTGCCAGCAGCGTAGGCCCTAGCGGGGGCAATGAGCAGTTCTTC	CASSVGPSGGNEQFF
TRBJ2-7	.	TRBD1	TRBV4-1	TGCGCCAGCAGCCTGACTCCGGGACAGGGGGTGAATTTGCAGTACTTC	CASSLTPGQGVNLQYF
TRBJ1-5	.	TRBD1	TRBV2	TGTGCCAGCAGTACCCCCGGGACAGGAACGGTAAGAGGCCAGCCCCAGCATTTT	CASSTPGTGTVRGQPQHF
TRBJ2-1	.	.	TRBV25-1	TGTGCCAGCAGTGAAACAGGGTCGGCCTACAATGAGCAGTTCTTC	CASSETGSAYNEQFF
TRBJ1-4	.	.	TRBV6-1	TGTGCCAGCAGTGAAGTGGGGTGGGGCGGGGGTAATGAAAAACTGTTTTTT	CASSEVGWGGGNEKLFF
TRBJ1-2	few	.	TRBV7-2	TGTGCCAGGGAGAACTTGGAGGGCTACACCTTC	CARENLEGYTF
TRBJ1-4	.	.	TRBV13	TGTGCCAGCAGCTTAGGGACGAAGGGGGATGAAAAACTGTTTTTT	CASSLGTKGDEKLFF
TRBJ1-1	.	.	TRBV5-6	TGTGCCAGCAGCTTGCAGGCTCTGAACACTGAAGCTTTCTTT	CASSLQALNTEAFF
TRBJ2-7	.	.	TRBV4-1	TGCGCCAGCAGCCTCCGGTCCTCCTACGAGCAGTACTTC	CASSLRSSYEQYF
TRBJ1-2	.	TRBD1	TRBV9	TGTGCCAGCAGCGCCTCTACAGTTAAGGACAGGGGAGACTATGGCTACACCTTC	CASSASTVKDRGDYGYTF
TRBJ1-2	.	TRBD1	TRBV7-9	TGTGCCAGCAGCTCGCACCCCGGGACAGGGCCTGGAGGGAGCTACACCTTC	CASSSHPGTGPGGSYTF
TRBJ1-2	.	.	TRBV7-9	TGTGCCAGCAGCTCAGGGAACTATGGCTACACCTTC	CASSSGNYGYTF
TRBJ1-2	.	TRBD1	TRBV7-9	TGTGCCAGCAGCTCGACAGGGGAGTTTGGCTACACCTTC	CASSSTGEFGYTF
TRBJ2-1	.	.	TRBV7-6	TGTGCCAGCAGCTTAAGTTTGGACGGAGGGGAACCCTACAATGAGCAGTTCTTC	CASSLSLDGGEPYNEQFF
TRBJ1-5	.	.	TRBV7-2	TGTGCCAGCAGCTTAGCTCCCGGGGATTTCAGCAATCAGCCCCAGCATTTT	CASSLAPGDFSNQPQHF
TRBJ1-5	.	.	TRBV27	TGTGCCAGCAGTTCCAACGCGGGGGATCAGCCCCAGCATTTT	CASSSNAGDQPQHF
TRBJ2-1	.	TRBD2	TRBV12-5	TGTGCTAGTGGTTTACCGGGACTAGCACTAGATGAGCAGTTCTTC	CASGLPGLALDEQFF
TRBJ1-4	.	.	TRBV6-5	TGTGCCAGCAGTTCCCAGCCCGGGTCTAATGAAAAACTGTTTTTT	CASSSQPGSNEKLFF
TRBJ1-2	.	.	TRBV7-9	TGTGCCAGCAGCTCTACCCCGGCGGGGAACTATGGCTACACCTTC	CASSSTPAGNYGYTF
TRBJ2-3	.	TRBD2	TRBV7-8	TGTGCCAGCAGCCGGACTAGCGGGGACACAGATACGCAGTATTTT	CASSRTSGDTDTQYF
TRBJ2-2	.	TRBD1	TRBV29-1	TGCAGCGTTGAGGACGAGGGACAGGGAAACACCGGGGAGCTGTTTTTT	CSVEDEGQGNTGELFF